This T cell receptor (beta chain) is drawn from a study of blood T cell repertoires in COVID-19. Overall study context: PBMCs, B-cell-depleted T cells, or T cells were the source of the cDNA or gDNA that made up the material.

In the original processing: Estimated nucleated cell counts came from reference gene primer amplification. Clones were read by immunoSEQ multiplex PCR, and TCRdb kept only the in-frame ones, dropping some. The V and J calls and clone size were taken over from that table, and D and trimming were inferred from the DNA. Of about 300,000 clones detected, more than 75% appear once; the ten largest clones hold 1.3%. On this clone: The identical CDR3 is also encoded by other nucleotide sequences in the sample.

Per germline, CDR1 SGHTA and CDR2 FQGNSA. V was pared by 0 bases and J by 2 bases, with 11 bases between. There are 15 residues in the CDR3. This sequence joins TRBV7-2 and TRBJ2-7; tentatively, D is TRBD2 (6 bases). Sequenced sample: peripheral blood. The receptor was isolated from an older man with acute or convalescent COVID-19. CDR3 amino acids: CASSLASGSTYEQYF. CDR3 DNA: TGTGCCAGCAGCTTAGCTAGCGGCTCAACCTACGAGCAGTACTTC.